This TCR beta chain was identified during a study of shared clonotypes between healthy human individuals. Using immunoSEQ multiplex PCR, the repertoire was profiled, and TCRdb retains in-frame clones only, with some absent. The repertoire consists of a few million clones, with approximately 92% occurring once and the leading ten covering under 2%. The CDR3 covers 14 residues. Germline assignment: CDR1 LNHDA and CDR2 SQIVND (reference sequence). The ends were cut back, 0 bases at V and 4 bases at J, with 9 bases in the middle. The naive CD8 fraction comprised CD45RO-negative cells positively selected for CCR7 and excluded terminally differentiated effector memory CD45RA+ cells.

The sequence was collected from a young man in good health. Some clones in this sample may be carry-over from other donors' samples. The chain couples TRBV19 to TRBJ1-1; D is ambiguous. The sequenced material came from naive CD8+ T cells from PBMCs. DNA of the CDR3: TGTGCCAGTAGTATAGAGGACGGACCCACTGAAGCTTTCTTT. Its translation: CASSIEDGPTEAFF.